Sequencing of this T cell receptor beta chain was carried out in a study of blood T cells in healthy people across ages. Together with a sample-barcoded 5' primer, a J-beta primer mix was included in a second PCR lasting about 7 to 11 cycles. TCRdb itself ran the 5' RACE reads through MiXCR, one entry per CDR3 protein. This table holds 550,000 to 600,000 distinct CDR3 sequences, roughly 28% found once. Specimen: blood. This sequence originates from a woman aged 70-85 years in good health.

CDR3 residues: CASSPVTGSVNYGYTF. In nucleotides, the CDR3 is TGTGCCAGCAGCCCAGTTACAGGGTCAGTTAACTATGGCTACACCTTC. The gene calls are TRBV5-4 and TRBJ1-2; D may be TRBD1 (6 bases). The CDR3 has 16 amino acids. Per germline, CDR1 SGHNT and CDR2 YYREEE (reference sequence). V was pared by 4 bases and J by 1 base, with 17 bases between.